This T cell receptor beta chain was sequenced for a study of cytomegalovirus exposure and HLA in healthy donors (dated by TCRdb to the late 2010s). Regarding the study in general: An earlier analysis of about 560 of the donors reported under 300 Gb of sequence data and 95 million to 140 million unique TCR beta sequences obtained from about 200 million T cells. An early release covering about 600 HLA-typed donors comprised approximately 290 gigabases of sequencing data and some 79 million unique TCR sequences. Of the 300 to 450 genotyped donors, over 70% fell in the genetic ancestry cluster associated with self-reported Caucasian donors. The study aimed to test whether cataloging public T cell receptors could reveal signatures of past pathogen exposure. The T cell repertoires of some 700 subjects were profiled by immunosequencing and related to cytomegalovirus serostatus. In addition to the first cohort of hundreds of subjects, a separate validation cohort of about 120 different subjects was used. To predict cytomegalovirus infection status, the study combined high-throughput TCR immunosequencing, statistical association of individual TCRs with disease status, and machine learning. A later analysis re-analyzed previously published TCR beta repertoires from approximately 670 donors and added high-resolution HLA genotyping to study TCR occurrence patterns. Rather than using new phenotypic data, the later analysis identified candidate immune exposures from TCR beta sequences and from how often those sequences occurred across donors. To decide whether each TCR beta V gene segment behaved as functional or pseudogenic, an earlier analysis of several hundred of the donors relied on high-throughput TCR beta sequencing. Donor age, sex, ethnicity and CMV serostatus were compiled alongside the repertoire data. A later genetic analysis took genome-wide SNP genotypes for about three fifths of the 666 donors and used that subset as a discovery cohort. All discovery cohort repertoires had been generated on a single sequencing platform. Class I and class II HLA loci were covered by the typing at four-digit resolution. Typing coverage varied by locus: roughly 629-640 donors for A, B, C, DRB1 and DQB1; 500 to 550 for DQA1; around 610 for DPA1; 450 to 480 for DPB1. Because of strong linkage in the cohort, roughly five DR-DQ haplotypes were treated as single units for association and clustering. Among roughly 400 genotyped donors of the cohort, an average of about 240,000 unique TCR beta nucleotide sequences were sequenced per donor, around 18% of them non-productive. General study outcomes and caveats: Across donors, most TCR sequences were observed very rarely, whereas some public TCRs were present in many individuals. A further reported finding was that TCR beta sequences accurately predicted the HLA-A and HLA-B alleles for most subjects in the first cohort. Roughly uniform sequencing depth across donors was assumed in presence/absence analyses, although this assumption may not hold. A few of the identified cytomegalovirus-associated TCR beta chains were confirmed in vitro to be specific for cytomegalovirus antigens. About 15 rarely observed V segments, including chromosome 9 orphons, were excluded from the earlier analysis of several hundred of the donors because counts were too low. A later analysis found that HLA-associated TCR beta chains were more clonally expanded and had lower generation probabilities than equally common non-associated chains. Linkage disequilibrium might explain the correlated functional status among segregating V segments, but an unknown experimental factor could not be ruled out. A later analysis associated roughly 17,000 TCR beta sequences with specific HLA alleles at a false discovery rate of 0.05. A later analysis found that most CMV-associated TCR beta chains appeared HLA-restricted, with HLA associations seemingly driven largely by CMV exposure. In a later analysis, the rate of TCR association differed among HLA loci, with DRB1 alleles having the most associated TCRs and HLA-C alleles having the fewest. The classifier was reported to diagnose cytomegalovirus status with high specificity and sensitivity in both the original cohort and the validation cohort. In an earlier analysis of about 540 of the donors, most TCR beta V segments were observed in productive rearrangements about 87% or about 30% of the time, broadly matching IMGT annotations. V-gene and J-gene trimming of TCR beta chains was associated with a missense DCLRE1C variant in a later genetic analysis, and the association was replicated in an independent cohort. In this cohort, only TCR beta chains were sequenced, and detectable features were limited by the absence of alpha or paired-chain data. HLA typing was unavailable for some donors at each locus, so association tests used only the typed subset. The authors suggested that the approach could potentially be extended to other disease states and immunological phenotypes. Because the 87-base-pair reads could not distinguish some IMGT-functional V segments, including TRBV6-2 and TRBV6-3, those segments were excluded. A later genetic analysis reported fewer N-insertions in productive TCRs among donors in an Asian-associated ancestry cluster than the roughly 620-donor mean. A total of fewer than 200 TCR beta chains were listed by the study as associated with cytomegalovirus. A group of highly shared sequence variants was considered likely to be a technical artifact of the sequencing pipeline. When HLA alleles, especially DR and DQ, strongly co-occurred, TCR associations were difficult to assign to individual alleles. CMV serostatus was the only immune exposure information available for the cohort. A later analysis reported that several top co-occurrence clusters appeared linked to parvovirus B19, influenza, CMV and Epstein-Barr virus.

As for this clone: The antigen it recognizes is unknown. There are no base qualities to consult, and no much larger clone falls within one base.

Library preparation used the immunoSEQ multiplex PCR assay. For the multiplex PCR, a mixture combining 60 forward primers for TCR Vbeta segments and 13 reverse primers for TCR Jbeta segments was used. Amplification of the CDR3 region of rearranged TCR beta genes was performed with a multiplex PCR assay on genomic DNA. The amplified TCR beta libraries were sequenced on the Illumina HiSeq System as 87-base-pair reads. On the authors' methods: In a later analysis, roughly 80 million unique TCR beta chains were counted across the roughly 670 repertoires, and roughly 11 million of these chains were shared by at least two donors. Raw reads were error-corrected and collapsed into unique sequences with a nearest-neighbor algorithm that merged closely related sequences to remove PCR and sequencing errors. CDR3 sequences were aligned to IMGT reference sequences to assign V, D and J gene segments. For a sequence to be retained, at least a six-nucleotide match to both a V gene segment and a J gene segment was required. Rearrangements were classified as productive when the CDR3 lacked stop codons and remained in frame with V and J, and all other rearrangements were classified as non-productive. CDR3 was defined by IMGT convention, running from the second conserved V-encoded cysteine to the conserved J-encoded phenylalanine. The earlier analysis of about 500 of the donors excluded sequences that lacked an unambiguous match to a single V gene segment. An earlier analysis of several hundred of the donors called V segments functional above 56.7% productive rearrangements and segregating when the between-donor standard deviation exceeded 5%. To diagnose cytomegalovirus status from the catalog of TCR beta chain sequences, a statistical classification framework was built. In a later analysis, TCR nucleotide sequences were compared against IMGT/GENE-DB human TR gene sequences so that V and J genes could be assigned. The TCRdist pipeline was used in a later analysis to assign CDR3 sequences and most-parsimonious VDJ recombination scenarios. In a later analysis, every TCR beta chain was defined by the combination of its CDR3 amino acid sequence and its V-gene family, and reads without a unique V-gene family were dropped. To address suspected cross-contamination and a sequencing artifact, a later analysis removed approximately 590 highly shared, low-generation-probability nucleotide sequences. For each public chain, a later analysis derived a clonal expansion index from normalized ranks of inferred template counts within each repertoire. In a later analysis, generation probabilities were computed using a VDJ recombination model fitted to out-of-frame rearrangements, and the results were checked against IGoR. A later analysis scored TCR-TCR, TCR-HLA and TCR-CMV co-occurrence with hypergeometric tests, applying a repertoire-size bias correction to TCR pairs. In a later analysis, false discovery rates were estimated by permuting HLA or CMV assignments 20 times. In a later analysis, co-occurring TCRs were grouped using DBSCAN, with TCRdist sequence similarity added in when clustering inside HLA-allele-positive subsets. For co-occurrence clustering, repertoires with fewer than 30,000 or more than 120,000 public chains were excluded, along with about five repertoires with anomalous nucleotide sharing. Imported from immuneACCESS, the table was reduced by TCRdb to in-frame sequences with V and J called. These copies leave out some clones; in studies compared against another copy, an unresolved V gene accounts for under half, and the cause of the remainder is not known. D and trimming were read from the DNA, whereas the V and J calls and clone size are those reported in that table. For this sample there are some 200,000 clones; more than 75% appear just once. In total, the top ten clones hold roughly 6% of the sample.

The cohort consisted of 650 to 850 healthy bone marrow donors. All cohort members were sampled while nominally healthy, although unrecorded immune exposures were likely present. The donor was CMV seropositive and belonged to the group of 250 to 300 seropositive cohort members. Each donor provided a peripheral blood sample, and peripheral blood mononuclear cells were used for TCR beta sequencing. The Qiagen DNeasy Blood Extraction Kit was used to extract genomic DNA from the blood cell samples. Measured from the cysteine to the phenylalanine, the CDR3 is 13 residues long. Only the CDR3 region is kept as DNA, spanning 39 bases read in frame from base 1. Trimming removed 6 bases from V and 8 bases from J; the gene matches leave 4 bases unexplained.

The chain couples TRBV23-1 to TRBJ2-1; TRBD1 aligns with 10 central bases. TRBV23-1 is flagged as an ORF with uncertain function. The source material was PBMCs. The origin of this receptor is a woman in her 50s in good health and CMV-seropositive. The CDR3 is CASSPGQGYEQFF. The DNA sequence follows: TGCGCCAGCAGCCCGGGACAGGGGTATGAGCAGTTCTTC.